Below, 27 T cell receptor beta chains from the same sample are listed, as sequenced in a study of CD4 and CD8 cells across lung adenocarcinoma regions. TCRdb reprocessed the PCR reads via MiXCR and lists one record per CDR3 protein. The data show about 3,200 distinct CDR3 sequences, around two thirds seen once. The sequencing sample was made of CD4+ T cells from the margin of a lung tumor. The receptors derive from a male donor with lung adenocarcinoma. The CD4 and CD8 labels of this study may be unreliable.

This sequence joins TRBV12-3 or TRBV12-4 and TRBJ1-1, with D possibly matching TRBD1 (5 bases). This CDR3 is built from 15 residues. The V end was cut by 5 bases, the J end by 1 base, with 14 bases between. This CDR3 reads CASSPTRGRNTEAFF. The CDR3 DNA reads as TGTGCCAGCAGTCCCACCCGGGGCAGGAACACTGAAGCTTTCTTT.

Worth noting for this clonotype: One junction end does not reproduce the germline sequence, and a read error may be involved. The chain carries TRBV7-7 and TRBJ2-5; D is unclear. Germline loops: CDR1 SSHAT, CDR2 FNYEAQ (reference sequence). The CDR3 is 14 amino acids. The DNA of the CDR3 is TGTGCTAGCAGCTTAGTTGGCCCCCAAGAGACCCAGTACTTC. Its protein is CASSLVGPQETQYF.

By its share, this clonotype is medium-sized (0.01 to 0.1%). CDR3 amino acids: CASSLETVSTQYF. DNA for the CDR3: TGTGCCAGCAGCTTAGAGACGGTGTCTACGCAGTATTTT. The chain carries TRBV11-3 and TRBJ2-3; D unclear. Germline values: CDR1 SGHNT, CDR2 YENEEA. The CDR3 has 13 amino acids. Between the trimmed V and J ends, which lost 0 bases and 8 bases, there was a span of 9 bases.

The genes are TRBV6-5 and TRBJ2-5, with D perhaps TRBD1 (6 bases). The J call could be wrong; TRBJ2-7 is a better fit for the DNA end. Germline assignment: CDR1 MNHEY and CDR2 SVGAGI. The CDR3 loop spans 13 amino acids. The DNA for the CDR3 is TGTGCCAGCAGTTTCCAGGGGAAATACGAGCAGTACTTC. As protein: CASSFQGKYEQYF.

This clonotype qualifies as large. The chain employs TRBV6-5 and TRBJ2-1, with 8 bases lining up with TRBD2. Germline CDR1 reads MNHEY; CDR2 reads SVGAGI. J was trimmed by 8 bases and V by 1 base; bases with no gene match: 7. This CDR3 region has 15 residues. Written as DNA, the CDR3 is TGTGCCAGCAGTTACTTTACCAGCGGGAGAGATGAGCAGTTCTTC. This codes for CASSYFTSGRDEQFF.

The chain couples TRBV6-5 to TRBJ2-1; D is perhaps TRBD2 (6 bases). Judging by the DNA end, TRBJ2-5 fits better; the J call may be wrong. In germline, CDR1 is MNHEY, CDR2 SVGAGI. The CDR3 has 18 amino acids. CDR3: CASSYSAGPQWGLETQYF. DNA of the CDR3: TGTGCCAGCAGTTACTCCGCGGGACCTCAGTGGGGATTAGAGACCCAGTACTTC.

This clonotype was seen just once. The chain has TRBV6-1 and TRBJ1-2; 7 positions match TRBD1. The ends lost 1 base at V and 0 bases at J; junction bases unmatched: 8. Germline assignment: CDR1 MNHNS and CDR2 SASEGT. There are 17 residues in the CDR3. The CDR3, as DNA: TGTGCCAGCAGTGAAGGGCGGCAGGGGGGAGCTAACTATGGCTACACCTTC. This encodes CASSEGRQGGANYGYTF.

The rearrangement links TRBV21-1 to TRBJ2-1; the DNA was not compared with TRBD1, the D call given in the table. TRBV21-1 is a listed pseudogene. The CDR3 is 13 residues long. CDR3 bases: TGTGCCAGCAGCACCCTCAGGGTGAATGAGCAGTTCTTC. Protein product: CASSTLRVNEQFF.

This clonotype was counted between two and nine times. This chain connects TRBV6-5 to TRBJ2-2; D not resolved. The length of the CDR3 is 15 residues. Germline V gene lookup returns CDR1 MNHEY and CDR2 SVGAGI. The germline V and J ends were trimmed by 7 bases and 5 bases, with 17 bases remaining between them. The CDR3 is CASTFWVVDTGELFF. CDR3 DNA: TGTGCCAGCACGTTTTGGGTTGTTGATACCGGGGAGCTGTTTTTT.

This chain links TRBV6-1 with TRBJ1-1; D gene ambiguous. V was cut by 7 bases and J by 2 bases, with 14 bases left in between. The germline gives CDR1 MNHNS, CDR2 SASEGT. The CDR3 has 14 amino acids. CDR3 protein: CASTMHGGNTEAFF. The CDR3 coding sequence is TGTGCCAGCACAATGCATGGAGGCAACACTGAAGCTTTCTTT.

The chain uses TRBV7-6 and TRBJ2-5, with D uncertain. This CDR3 spans 14 amino acids. Germline V gene data show CDR1 as SGHVS and CDR2 as FNYEAQ. V dropped 1 base and J dropped 1 base, with 7 bases sitting between them. The CDR3 DNA sequence: TGTGCCAGCAGCTTAGAGATAGCCCAAGAGACCCAGTACTTC. It translates to CASSLEIAQETQYF.

This clonotype has only a few counts. The V and J genes are TRBV6-1 and TRBJ2-7; 8 bases are shared with TRBD1. V trimming: 4 bases; J trimming: 3 bases; junction bases outside the gene matches: 14. CDR1 is MNHNS, CDR2 SASEGT, per germline. The CDR3 length is 17 residues. CDR3 DNA sequence: TGTGCCAGCAGTGTTAACAGGGGGTTTACGACTGGCTACGAGCAGTACTTC. This gives the protein CASSVNRGFTTGYEQYF.

This chain uses TRBV7-3 with TRBJ2-2; D call uncertain. This CDR3 spans 16 amino acids. Looked up from germline, CDR1 is SGHTA and CDR2 is FQGTGA. Trimming removed 5 bases at V and 5 bases at J, with 18 bases between. This CDR3 is CASSPRPRLGTGELFF. CDR3 nucleotide sequence: TGTGCCAGCAGCCCCAGACCACGTTTGGGAACCGGGGAGCTGTTTTTT.

This clonotype was seen once. At one of its ends the junction is not consistent with the germline gene, which may arise from a read error. The rearrangement uses TRBV6-1 and TRBJ2-1, with 7 bases fitting TRBD1. This CDR3 region has 13 residues. CDR1 and CDR2 (germline): MNHNS, SASEGT. Here the CDR3 DNA reads TGTGCCAGCGACCGGACAGGTTACAATGAGCAGTTTTTC. It specifies CASDRTGYNEQFF.

V is TRBV6-5 and J is TRBJ2-1; D ambiguous. Trimming cost V 9 bases and J 10 bases, with 19 bases left between them. The CDR3 loop spans 13 amino acids. Germline V gene sequence: CDR1 MNHEY, CDR2 SVGAGI. CDR3 loop: CARGYASHGEQFF. CDR3 DNA sequence: TGTGCCAGGGGTTACGCGAGCCACGGGGAGCAGTTCTTC.

The genes are TRBV6-1 and TRBJ2-5; 12 bases align to TRBD1. This CDR3 is 16 amino acids long. Per the germline V gene, CDR1 is MNHNS and CDR2 is SASEGT. Trimming at V came to 6 bases and at J to 5 bases, leaving 10 bases not matched to a gene. The CDR3 DNA reads as TGTGCCAGCAGGGATCCGGGACAGGGGGCGAGGGAGACCCAGTACTTC. Translating gives CASRDPGQGARETQYF.

The gene calls are TRBV7-2 and TRBJ1-4; D perhaps matches TRBD1 (5 bases). The V gene lost 1 base and the J gene lost 10 bases, with 16 bases spanning the gap. CDR1 is SGHTA, CDR2 FQGNSA, per germline. This CDR3 contains 15 residues. CDR3 sequence (DNA): TGTGCCAGCAGCTTAGGTTCAGGGAAGGGAAGAAAACTGTTTTTT. It translates to CASSLGSGKGRKLFF. The full variable domain, its missing parts supplied by reference TRBV7-2 and TRBJ1-4, is GAGVSQSPSNKVTEKGKDVELRCDPISGHTALYWYRQSLGQGLEFLIYFQGNSAPDKSGLPSDRFSAERTGGSVSTLTIQRTQQEDSAVYLCASSLGSGKGRKLFFGSGTQLSVL.

The chain recombines TRBV6-1 with TRBJ2-2; D is unclear. There are 14 residues in the CDR3. CDR1 is MNHNS, CDR2 SASEGT, per germline. Trimming stripped 3 bases from V and 4 bases from J, with 9 bases between. The CDR3 DNA is TGTGCCAGCAGTGATAAGCGATTCACCGGGGAGCTGTTTTTT. Protein product: CASSDKRFTGELFF.

This chain links TRBV12-3 or TRBV12-4 with TRBJ2-6, with 8 bases that match TRBD1. The junction had 7 bases not matched to a gene; V was cut back by 6 bases and J by 3 bases. CDR3 length: 16 amino acids. Written as DNA, the CDR3 is TGTGCCAGCAGAACCTCAGGGGGCTTTGGGGCCAACGTCCTGACTTTC. This codes for CASRTSGGFGANVLTF.

This chain uses TRBV6-4 with TRBJ1-6, with D unresolved. Per the germline V gene, CDR1 is MRHNA and CDR2 is SNTAGT. Trimming took 3 bases from V and 7 from J, leaving 13 bases between them. The CDR3 is 15 amino acids. Written as DNA, the CDR3 is TGTGCCAGCAGTGAAGTTAGGCTCGGGAATTCACCCCTCCACTTT. Protein product: CASSEVRLGNSPLHF.

This clonotype was detected once. The V gene is TRBV7-6, the J gene TRBJ2-1; 8 bases align to TRBD1. Trimming took 1 base from V and 7 from J; bases not matched to a gene: 9. Germline V gene lookup returns CDR1 SGHVS and CDR2 FNYEAQ. The CDR3 contains 16 residues. In DNA form, the CDR3 reads TGTGCCAGCAGCTTAGAGGTGCAGGGGGCAACGAATGAGCAGTTCTTC. Protein: CASSLEVQGATNEQFF.

The V and J genes are TRBV14 and TRBJ1-2, with D uncertain. Trimming removed 0 bases at V and 8 bases at J, with 10 bases between. Germline loops: CDR1 SGHDN, CDR2 FVKESK. The CDR3 loop spans 13 amino acids. The chain's CDR3 is CASSQDAYGGYTF. CDR3 DNA: TGTGCCAGCAGCCAAGATGCGTACGGAGGCTACACCTTC.

The chain employs TRBV7-2 and TRBJ2-4; D might be TRBD2 (6 bases). The DNA end lines up better with TRBJ2-7; the J call may be wrong. This CDR3 has 15 residues. The V gene's germline CDR1 is SGHTA and CDR2 FQGNSA. The CDR3 DNA sequence: TGTGCCAGCAGCATCCGGGACGGGAGCTACTACGAGCAGTACTTC. It yields the protein CASSIRDGSYYEQYF.

V usage is TRBV10-3 and J usage is TRBJ1-1, with TRBD1 as a possible D gene (6 bases). The CDR3 contains 12 residues. Germline values: CDR1 ENHRY, CDR2 SYGVKD. Trimming removed 6 bases from V and 1 base from J, with 6 bases in between. The DNA of the CDR3 is TGTGCCATCAGGACAGGGAACACTGAAGCTTTCTTT. It specifies CAIRTGNTEAFF.

Relative to its sample, this clonotype is large. This CDR3 is CASSTGTEQFF. The CDR3 DNA reads TGTGCCAGCAGCACCGGGACTGAGCAGTTCTTC. J is TRBJ2-1 and V is TRBV7-6; possibly TRBD1 or TRBD2 for D (5 bases each). Germline loops: CDR1 SGHVS, CDR2 FNYEAQ. V shed 5 bases and J shed 9 bases, with 8 bases lying between them. The CDR3 loop spans 11 amino acids. The whole variable domain, filled in from reference TRBV7-6 and TRBJ2-1, reads GAGVSQSPRYKVTKRGQDVALRCDPISGHVSLYWYRQALGQGPEFLTYFNYEAQQDKSGLPNDRFSAERPEGSISTLTIQRTEQRDSAMYRCASSTGTEQFFGPGTRLTVL.

The chain uses TRBV6-1 and TRBJ2-5, with 12 bases identical to TRBD2. This CDR3 region has 14 residues. CDR1 and CDR2 (germline): MNHNS, SASEGT. V was clipped by 6 bases and J by 11 bases; unmatched bases: 10. The CDR3 spells CASRPSGGAHEQYF. In DNA form, the CDR3 reads TGTGCCAGCAGGCCTAGCGGGGGGGCTCATGAGCAGTACTTC.

This chain connects TRBV11-2 to TRBJ1-1; TRBD1 is a possible D gene (5 bases). CDR3 size: 15 residues. Looked up from germline, CDR1 is SGHAT and CDR2 is FQNNGV. Between the trimmed V and J ends, which lost 5 bases and 3 bases, there was a span of 16 bases. The CDR3 DNA follows: TGTGCCAGCAGCCGTTTCGGGGCAGGCGACACTGAAGCTTTCTTT. It encodes CASSRFGAGDTEAFF.